The clone carrying this TCR beta chain was recorded at least ten times. The data stem from a study of T cell repertoires in cytomegalovirus infection. About the research overall: The public TCR beta signatures pointed to both CMV infection and matching HLA type.

V was pared by 2 bases and J by 6 bases, with 10 bases between. The CDR3 is made up of 13 amino acids. Germline CDR1 and CDR2: MNHEY and SVGAGI. TCRdb used MiXCR to reprocess the reads, holding one entry per CDR3 protein. The sample holds about 360,000 distinct CDR3 sequences, about a sixth seen once. The V and J genes are TRBV6-5 and TRBJ1-2; D not certain. What was sequenced was PBMCs. The origin of this receptor is a human donor in good health (CMV status not recorded). Some clones in this sample may be carry-over from other donors' samples. CDR3 region: CASSYRSSDGYTF. CDR3 nucleotide sequence: TGTGCCAGCAGTTACCGAAGTTCAGATGGCTACACCTTC.